The next 21 T cell receptor beta chains were all read from a single sample in a study of T cells in narcolepsy. Sequenced by immunoSEQ multiplex PCR; TCRdb stores in-frame clones only, minus some. The sample has some 30,000 clones; 75% to 90% are singletons. Material for sequencing was memory (CD45RA-) CD4+ T cells from blood. These receptors all stem from a human donor in good health.

This clone was counted a single time. The chain employs TRBV21-1 and TRBJ1-2; TRBD1 is taken as the D call from the table, unchecked against the DNA. TRBV21-1 is a documented pseudogene. The CDR3 totals 17 residues. This chain's CDR3 is CASSKKLQGAASYGYTF. The CDR3 region has the DNA TGTGCCAGCAGCAAAAAGTTACAGGGGGCAGCTAGCTATGGCTACACCTTC.

The rearrangement links TRBV4-1 to TRBJ2-1; 8 bases match TRBD2. CDR1 and CDR2 (germline): MGHRA, YSYEKL. The CDR3 runs 19 residues. V shed 0 bases and J 0 bases; nucleotides not matched to a gene: 10. CDR3 nucleotides: TGCGCCAGCAGCCAAGATATCCAGCGGGAGTTTAGCTCCTACAATGAGCAGTTCTTC. Its translation is CASSQDIQREFSSYNEQFF.

The V call is TRBV6-1, the J call TRBJ2-7, with D unresolved. The CDR3 is made up of 16 amino acids. The germline V gene encodes CDR1 MNHNS and CDR2 SASEGT. V gave up 2 bases and J gave up 5 bases, with 19 bases separating them. The CDR3 coding sequence is TGTGCCAGCAGTGAATTGATTGGCAGGATCCCCCACGAGCAGTACTTC. Its protein product is CASSELIGRIPHEQYF.

This clone came up a few times. The J gene is TRBJ1-2, the V gene TRBV9; maybe TRBD1 (6 bases). Germline assignment: CDR1 SGDLS and CDR2 YYNGEE. With 0 bases removed from V and 8 bases from J, the gap between germline ends came to 11 bases. This CDR3 has 13 residues. The CDR3 nucleotides read TGTGCCAGCAGCGTAGAGGGGGTTGGAGGCTACACCTTC. This sequence encodes CASSVEGVGGYTF.

The gene calls are TRBV18 and TRBJ2-2, with 7 positions matching TRBD1. V dropped 4 bases and J dropped 5; count of bases not matched to a gene: 13. In germline, CDR1 is KGHSH, CDR2 LQKENI. The CDR3 has 17 residues. The CDR3 region has the DNA TGTGCCAGCTCACTCACCGCCTTGGACAGGAGAACCGGGGAGCTGTTTTTT. It encodes CASSLTALDRRTGELFF. The variable domain in full, with the rest retrieved from reference TRBV18 and TRBJ2-2, is NAGVMQNPRHLVRRRGQEARLRCSPMKGHSHVYWYRQLPEEGLKFMVYLQKENIIDESGMPKERFSAEFPKEGPSILRIQQVVRGDSAAYFCASSLTALDRRTGELFFGEGSRLTVL.

This clone was seen just once. The rearrangement joins TRBV7-9 to TRBJ2-7; the D is unclear. This CDR3 has 15 residues. Germline V lookup: CDR1 SEHNR, CDR2 FQNEAQ (reference sequence). Trimming removed 1 base from V and 0 bases from J, with 10 bases in between. CDR3 residues: CASSLVPDSSYEQYF. The CDR3 DNA follows: TGTGCCAGCAGCTTAGTCCCCGATAGCTCCTACGAGCAGTACTTC.

The chain combines TRBV18 with TRBJ1-3; D call uncertain. Germline V lookup: CDR1 KGHSH, CDR2 LQKENI. The CDR3 extends over 14 amino acids. The germline V and J ends were trimmed by 2 bases and 0 bases, with 5 bases remaining between them. The CDR3 coding sequence is TGTGCCAGCTCACCAGGGAACTCTGGAAACACCATATATTTT. This gives the protein CASSPGNSGNTIYF.

CDR3 region: CASRSSGNTIYF. The CDR3, as DNA: TGTGCCAGTAGGAGCTCTGGAAACACCATATATTTT. The V and J genes are TRBV19 and TRBJ1-3; D gene unclear. The CDR3 totals 12 residues. The germline V gene encodes CDR1 LNHDA and CDR2 SQIVND (reference sequence). The ends were cut back, 6 bases at V and 0 bases at J, with 3 bases in the middle.

The rearrangement joins TRBV5-6 to TRBJ1-1, with TRBD1 identical over 8 bases. Trimming took 4 bases from V and 2 from J; bases not matched to a gene: 7. The CDR3 totals 15 residues. Germline assignment: CDR1 SGHDT and CDR2 YYEEEE. The chain's CDR3 is CASSPETGANTEAFF. The CDR3, as DNA: TGTGCCAGCAGCCCCGAGACAGGGGCCAACACTGAAGCTTTCTTT.

Only a few counts were recorded for this clone. J is TRBJ2-5 and V is TRBV4-2, with D perhaps matching TRBD1 (7 bases). V gave up 9 bases and J gave up 4 bases, with 18 bases separating them. Germline CDR1 reads LGHNA; CDR2 reads YNFKEQ. The length of the CDR3 is 14 residues. The CDR3 bases are TGTGCCAGTGGGGGGACAGCACACCCAGAGACCCAGTACTTC. This codes for CASGGTAHPETQYF.

This clone was recorded once. The chain uses TRBV6-4 and TRBJ2-1; 8 nucleotides match TRBD2. This CDR3 contains 15 residues. Germline V gene data show CDR1 as MRHNA and CDR2 as SNTAGT. After removal of 8 bases from V and 5 bases from J, the junction contained 11 bases not matched to a gene. CDR3 nucleotides: TGTGCCAGCCGAGCCCAGGCGGGAGGCAACAATGAGCAGTTCTTC. It is translated as CASRAQAGGNNEQFF.

The table lists this clone with a few counts. The chain joins TRBV5-4 to TRBJ1-1; possible D gene TRBD1, 5 bases. Germline V gene lookup returns CDR1 SGHNT and CDR2 YYREEE (reference sequence). V was cut by 3 bases and J by 4 bases, with 13 bases left in between. This CDR3 is 14 amino acids long. The CDR3 DNA sequence: TGTGCCAGCAGCTCCAACTGGGGGGGCACTGAAGCTTTCTTT. Translated: CASSSNWGGTEAFF. Looking up the rest from reference TRBV5-4 and TRBJ1-1 gives the full variable domain: ETGVTQSPTHLIKTRGQQVTLRCSSQSGHNTVSWYQQALGQGPQFIFQYYREEENGRGNFPPRFSGLQFPNYSSELNVNALELDDSALYLCASSSNWGGTEAFFGQGTRLTVV.

This sequence joins TRBV10-3 and TRBJ2-3; TRBD2 matches at 8 bases. This CDR3 contains 15 residues. Germline lookup yields CDR1 ENHRY and CDR2 SYGVKD. J was trimmed by 2 bases and V by 4 bases; bases with no gene match: 5. CDR3 bases: TGTGCCATCAGTGGAACTAGCGGCCACACAGATACGCAGTATTTT. It yields the protein CAISGTSGHTDTQYF.

This chain uses TRBV9 with TRBJ2-3; possibly TRBD2 for D (6 bases). Per the germline V gene, CDR1 is SGDLS and CDR2 is YYNGEE. V was clipped by 4 bases and J by 1 base, with 10 bases between them. The CDR3 sequence is 14 residues long. The DNA of the CDR3 is TGTGCCAGCAGCCCGGGACTTGGCACAGATACGCAGTATTTT. Its protein product is CASSPGLGTDTQYF.

The table lists this clone with a few counts. This rearrangement joins TRBV11-2 to TRBJ2-5; perhaps TRBD1 as D (6 bases). V was pared by 1 base and J by 8 bases, with 17 bases between. The CDR3 has 15 amino acids. CDR1 and CDR2 (germline): SGHAT, FQNNGV. CDR3 protein: CASSLGWGQSETQYF. The CDR3 coding sequence is TGTGCCAGCAGCTTAGGGTGGGGGCAGAGCGAAACCCAGTACTTC.

The V call is TRBV5-8, the J call TRBJ2-7; D is perhaps TRBD1 or TRBD2 (5 bases each). Looked up from germline, CDR1 is SGHTS and CDR2 is YDEGEE. CDR3 length: 14 amino acids. V lost 0 bases and J lost 6, with 13 bases in between. The DNA of the CDR3 is TGTGCCAGCAGCTTGGGAGGGGCCGTGGGCGAGCAGTACTTC. This sequence encodes CASSLGGAVGEQYF.

This chain links TRBV6-6 with TRBJ2-4; weak D call: TRBD1 (6 bases). The length of the CDR3 is 16 residues. Germline V gene sequence: CDR1 MNHNY, CDR2 SVGAGI (reference sequence). V was trimmed by 7 bases and J by 1 base, leaving 17 bases between them. The CDR3 here is CASTQSRGIAKNIQYF. DNA for the CDR3: TGTGCCAGCACCCAGTCCAGGGGTATCGCCAAAAACATTCAGTACTTC.

This clone appeared a few times. V is TRBV11-1 and J is TRBJ2-7; D unresolved. V lost 5 bases to trimming and J lost 6 bases, with 14 bases between them. CDR1 and CDR2 from the germline V gene are SGHAT and FQDESV (reference sequence). The CDR3 consists of 13 residues. The DNA for the CDR3 is TGTGCCAGCAGCATCACTAATTCCGGCGAGCAGTACTTC. This codes for CASSITNSGEQYF.

This clone was picked up a small number of times. The genes are TRBV10-3 and TRBJ2-7, with 9 bases aligning to TRBD1. Germline lookup yields CDR1 ENHRY and CDR2 SYGVKD. V lost 4 bases, J lost 2 bases, and 3 bases stayed unmatched. CDR3 length: 14 amino acids. CDR3 sequence (DNA): TGTGCCATCAGTGTCCGACAGGGGGCCTACGAGCAGTACTTC. This codes for CAISVRQGAYEQYF.

The J gene is TRBJ2-3, the V gene TRBV9, with D possibly TRBD1 on 6 matching bases. This CDR3 region has 14 residues. The V end was cut by 3 bases, the J end by 2 bases, with 10 bases between. From germline, CDR1 is SGDLS and CDR2 YYNGEE. As DNA, the CDR3 is TGTGCCAGCAGCGGGGGGCGGAACACAGATACGCAGTATTTT. Its translation: CASSGGRNTDTQYF.

The J gene is TRBJ2-7, the V gene TRBV6-5, with 10 bases that match TRBD1. Germline CDR1 reads MNHEY; CDR2 reads SVGAGI. This CDR3 is built from 13 residues. V dropped 6 bases and J dropped 4; count of bases not matched to a gene: 3. The CDR3 region is CASSRDRGYEQYF. CDR3 nucleotides: TGTGCCAGCAGCAGGGACAGGGGATACGAGCAGTACTTC.